This T cell receptor (beta chain) was captured by sequencing in a study of T cells in narcolepsy (dated 2018 in TCRdb). Regarding the study in general: The study enrolled patients with narcolepsy type 1 or type 2 (NT1, NT2) together with healthy control donors. Autoreactive T cells targeting hypocretin neuron self-antigens (hypocretin, TRIB2) were sought in narcolepsy patients, and TCR Vbeta sequencing was used to track clonotypes in blood and CSF.

The library was produced with the immunoSEQ multiplex PCR assay. Sourced from immuneACCESS, this table was stored by TCRdb with only in-frame sequences that have V and J called. A share of the clones is absent; for the studies checked, an unresolved V gene accounts for under half, and the remainder has no known explanation. This sample holds 25,000 to 35,000 clones; around 86% were observed only once. The ten largest account for roughly 2.5% of the sample. Results the study describes overall, beyond this receptor: Numbers of sequenced blood memory CD4+ clonotypes were comparable, with averages of some 40,000 in patients and 33,354 in controls. HCRT-specific and TRIB2-specific autoreactive clonotypes were highlighted in plots that compared CD4+ T cell clonotypes in CSF versus blood from the same patient. Some blood memory CD4+ repertoires from patients and controls contained no sequences matching autoreactive T cell clones. Autoreactive clonotypes were reported to be detected serially in the blood of the same patients and of different patients, but not in the blood of healthy controls.

For TCR Vbeta sequencing, memory CD4+ T cells were sorted ex vivo from the peripheral blood of both healthy controls and narcolepsy patients. Note on this clone: The clone's antigen remains unknown. Base qualities were left out, and no much larger clone turns up one base away.

The CDR3 starts with the cysteine, ends with the phenylalanine, and has 15 residues. The only DNA kept is the CDR3, 45 bases in frame from the first base. The germline V gene provides CDR1 SGHTA and CDR2 FQGNSA. Ends trimmed: V by 1 base, J by 8 bases; bases unmatched to a gene: 7. This receptor was taken from a human donor with narcolepsy. The chain is assembled from TRBV7-2 and TRBJ2-1, with 8 bases aligning to TRBD1. Material for sequencing was CD45RA- memory CD4+ T cells from PBMCs. In the paper's terms, the cell subset or site label means: memory T cells sorted ex vivo from peripheral blood. In nucleotide form, the sequence is TGTGCCAGCAGCTTAGGGCCAGGGGGCTTGCATGAGCAGTTCTTC. Its translation is CASSLGPGGLHEQFF.